Each of the 31 T cell receptor beta chains below was sequenced from the same sample in a study of blood T cell repertoires in COVID-19. Clones were sequenced by immunoSEQ multiplex PCR, and TCRdb holds only the in-frame ones, with some missing. The top ten clones hold approximately 2.9% of a sample with about 300,000 clones, over 85% of them seen once. Input material: PBMCs or T cells enriched from blood (not recorded which). The receptor source for this set is a woman between 45 and 65 years old who had been exposed to COVID-19.

V is TRBV3-1 (or the pseudogene TRBV3-2) and J is TRBJ2-2; 7 bases are a match to TRBD1. The germline gives CDR1 LGHDT, CDR2 YNNKEL (reference sequence). The CDR3 totals 18 residues. V dropped 1 base and J dropped 0; count of bases not matched to a gene: 8. The CDR3, as DNA: TGTGCCAGCAGCCAAGCAGGACCGGGACAGACGAACACCGGGGAGCTGTTTTTT. This translates into CASSQAGPGQTNTGELFF.

CDR3: CASSLTGLTKETQYF. CDR3 coding DNA: TGTGCCAGCAGCTTAACAGGACTAACTAAAGAGACCCAGTACTTC. The chain recombines TRBV7-8 with TRBJ2-5; a weak D match, TRBD2 (6 bases). The germline gives CDR1 SGHVS, CDR2 FQNEAQ. The V end lost 2 bases, the J end lost 3 bases, and 13 bases lay between the germline ends. There are 15 residues in the CDR3.

The rearrangement links TRBV5-1 to TRBJ1-6, with 10 bases that match TRBD1. Looked up from germline, CDR1 is SGHRS and CDR2 is YFSETQ. There are 15 residues in the CDR3. With V trimmed by 0 bases and J by 8 bases, 2 bases remained unmatched. The CDR3 sequence is CASSLAGTGDSPLHF. In nucleotides, the CDR3 is TGCGCCAGCAGCTTGGCCGGGACAGGGGATTCACCCCTCCACTTT.

This chain connects TRBV29-1 to TRBJ2-5; D is perhaps TRBD2 (6 bases). Germline CDR1 reads SQVTM; CDR2 reads ANQGSEA. The length of the CDR3 is 14 residues. The ends were cut back, 3 bases at V and 0 bases at J, with 11 bases in the middle. The CDR3 is CSVDPLADQETQYF. The CDR3, as DNA: TGCAGCGTTGACCCCTTAGCGGACCAAGAGACCCAGTACTTC.

This CDR3 is CASSRVNSGANVLTF. The CDR3 DNA is TGTGCCAGTAGCAGGGTGAACTCTGGGGCCAACGTCCTGACTTTC. The chain employs TRBV19 and TRBJ2-6, with D possibly being TRBD1 (5 bases). V lost 6 bases and J 0 bases, leaving 9 bases between the germline ends. Germline CDR1 is LNHDA and CDR2 is SQIVND (reference sequence). The CDR3 covers 15 residues. Together with reference TRBV19 and TRBJ2-6, the CDR3 gives the full variable domain: DGGITQSPKYLFRKEGQNVTLSCEQNLNHDAMYWYRQDPGQGLRLIYYSQIVNDFQKGDIAEGYSVSREKKESFPLTVTSAQKNPTAFYLCASSRVNSGANVLTFGAGSRLTVL.

This clone was seen a handful of times. This chain links TRBV5-6 with TRBJ1-2, with TRBD1 as a possible D gene (6 bases). Trimming took 0 bases from V and 10 from J, leaving 10 bases between them. CDR3 size: 12 residues. The germline V gene has CDR1 SGHDT and CDR2 YYEEEE. CDR3 DNA sequence: TGTGCCAGCAGCTTGGGACAGGAGTACTACACCTTC. Encoded protein: CASSLGQEYYTF.

The count of this clone is one. V usage is TRBV10-3 and J usage is TRBJ1-4, with D possibly being TRBD1 (6 bases). V lost 10 bases and J lost 4, with 13 bases in between. There are 13 residues in the CDR3. From germline, CDR1 is ENHRY and CDR2 SYGVKD. The CDR3 spells CATKGRGNEKLFF. CDR3 nucleotide sequence: TGTGCCACCAAGGGCAGGGGTAATGAAAAACTGTTTTTT.

This clone turned up a few times. The chain is built from TRBV7-9 and TRBJ2-1; 8 bases are a match to TRBD2. The CDR3 is 16 residues long. CDR1 and CDR2 from the germline V gene are SEHNR and FQNEAQ (reference sequence). Trimming at V came to 0 bases and at J to 5 bases, leaving 6 bases not matched to a gene. CDR3: CASSLAGTRYNNEQFF. CDR3 coding DNA: TGTGCCAGCAGCTTAGCCGGGACTAGGTATAACAATGAGCAGTTCTTC.

This clone was seen a handful of times. The V and J genes are TRBV5-1 and TRBJ1-1; D is possibly TRBD1 (5 bases). This CDR3 spans 14 amino acids. V dropped 2 bases and J dropped 2 bases, with 10 bases sitting between them. Germline V gives CDR1 SGHRS, CDR2 YFSETQ. The CDR3, as DNA: TGCGCCAGCAGCTTCTCGACAGACAACACTGAAGCTTTCTTT. Its protein is CASSFSTDNTEAFF.

The V call is TRBV7-9, the J call TRBJ2-7; 10 nucleotides align to TRBD1. The germline V gene encodes CDR1 SEHNR and CDR2 FQNEAQ (reference sequence). This CDR3 is 16 amino acids long. The V segment lost 5 bases and the J segment 1 base; nucleotides outside the gene matches: 8. DNA of the CDR3: TGTGCCAGCAGCCCCGATTGGGGACAGGGGTCCTACGAGCAGTACTTC. Protein: CASSPDWGQGSYEQYF.

This chain joins TRBV5-1 and TRBJ1-3, with 7 bases matching TRBD1. V dropped 5 bases and J dropped 0; count of bases not matched to a gene: 11. The germline V gene has CDR1 SGHRS and CDR2 YFSETQ. The CDR3 extends over 17 amino acids. CDR3 in DNA: TGCGCCAGCAGTTACAGTCCCGGGACAGACTCTGGAAACACCATATATTTT. Its translation is CASSYSPGTDSGNTIYF.

This clone has a single count. The chain joins TRBV3-1 (or the pseudogene TRBV3-2) to TRBJ1-3; 7 nucleotides match TRBD1. The ends lost 1 base at V and 0 bases at J; junction bases unmatched: 15. The germline gives CDR1 LGHDT, CDR2 YNNKEL (reference sequence). This CDR3 comprises 20 residues. This CDR3 reads CASSQAYRGGPGRSGNTIYF. The CDR3 nucleotides are TGTGCCAGCAGCCAAGCGTACAGGGGAGGTCCTGGTCGCTCTGGAAACACCATATATTTT.

CDR3 loop: CASSSRGGYTF. CDR3 coding DNA: TGTGCCAGCAGTTCCCGCGGAGGCTACACCTTC. The gene calls are TRBV28 and TRBJ1-2, with D uncertain. V lost 4 bases and J 8 bases, leaving 8 bases between the germline ends. Germline CDR1 reads MDHEN; CDR2 reads SYDVKM. The CDR3 totals 11 residues.

This clone was found a few times. This chain links TRBV19 with TRBJ2-1, with 13 bases fitting TRBD2. The V segment lost 5 bases and the J segment 8 bases; nucleotides outside the gene matches: 6. Germline CDR1 and CDR2: LNHDA and SQIVND (reference sequence). This CDR3 comprises 15 residues. CDR3 sequence (DNA): TGTGCCAGTAGTTCCCGACTAGCGGGGGGTTATGAGCAGTTCTTC. This translates into CASSSRLAGGYEQFF.

This chain uses TRBV5-1 with TRBJ2-1; 7 bases agree with TRBD2. With V trimmed by 1 base and J by 1 base, 8 bases remained unmatched. Germline values: CDR1 SGHRS, CDR2 YFSETQ. The CDR3 covers 17 residues. The DNA of the CDR3 is TGCGCCAGCAGCTTGAGGGAGCGGGGCGTTTCCTACAATGAGCAGTTCTTC. Residues: CASSLRERGVSYNEQFF. Full variable domain (missing parts from reference TRBV5-1 and TRBJ2-1): KAGVTQTPRYLIKTRGQQVTLSCSPISGHRSVSWYQQTPGQGLQFLFEYFSETQRNKGNFPGRFSGRQFSNSRSEMNVSTLELGDSALYLCASSLRERGVSYNEQFFGPGTRLTVL.

The rearrangement links TRBV6-4 to TRBJ2-7; TRBD1 matches 9 bases. The CDR3 loop spans 16 amino acids. J gave up 4 bases and V 2 bases, and 9 bases lay outside the gene matches. Germline values: CDR1 MRHNA, CDR2 SNTAGT. Here the CDR3 DNA reads TGTGCCAGCAGTGACCTCCCGGGACAGGGAAGGTACGAGCAGTACTTC. It codes for CASSDLPGQGRYEQYF.

J is TRBJ1-1 and V is TRBV18; TRBD1 is a possible D gene (5 bases). The CDR3 loop spans 15 amino acids. Germline V CDR1 and CDR2: KGHSH, LQKENI. V gave up 0 bases and J gave up 5 bases, with 13 bases separating them. As DNA, the CDR3 is TGTGCCAGCTCACCACCGGGGCCCGGGGGGACTGAAGCTTTCTTT. This translates into CASSPPGPGGTEAFF. The full variable domain, rest sourced from reference TRBV18 and TRBJ1-1, is NAGVMQNPRHLVRRRGQEARLRCSPMKGHSHVYWYRQLPEEGLKFMVYLQKENIIDESGMPKERFSAEFPKEGPSILRIQQVVRGDSAAYFCASSPPGPGGTEAFFGQGTRLTVV.

This chain uses TRBV6-1 with TRBJ2-7, with D possibly being TRBD2 (6 bases). V lost 2 bases to trimming and J lost 0 bases, with 8 bases between them. The germline V gene has CDR1 MNHNS and CDR2 SASEGT. The CDR3 loop spans 14 amino acids. CDR3 protein: CASSEWDFSYEQYF. CDR3 bases: TGTGCCAGCAGTGAATGGGACTTCTCCTACGAGCAGTACTTC.

The V gene is TRBV27, the J gene TRBJ1-1; D possibly corresponds to TRBD1 (6 bases). Germline V gene lookup returns CDR1 MNHEY and CDR2 SMNVEV (reference sequence). CDR3 length equals 14 residues. V lost 3 bases, J lost 4 bases, and 12 bases lay in between. DNA of the CDR3: TGTGCCAGCAGTTTCATACAGGGCCGCACTGAAGCTTTCTTT. Its protein is CASSFIQGRTEAFF.

The table lists this clone with a count of one. The chain uses TRBV28 and TRBJ1-2, with TRBD1 matching 9 bases. The junction had 8 bases not matched to a gene; V was cut back by 5 bases and J by 4 bases. This CDR3 is built from 15 residues. CDR1 and CDR2 from the germline V gene are MDHEN and SYDVKM. The CDR3 DNA reads as TGTGCCAGCAGTGGAGGGACAGGGAAAATCTATGGCTACACCTTC. Translation: CASSGGTGKIYGYTF.

The chain has TRBV27 and TRBJ1-6; D may be TRBD1 (6 bases). Looked up from germline, CDR1 is MNHEY and CDR2 is SMNVEV (reference sequence). V dropped 6 bases and J dropped 9 bases, with 15 bases sitting between them. This CDR3 region has 14 residues. CDR3 DNA sequence: TGTGCCAGCAGAGCTGCCTCAGGGGTTTCACCCCTCCACTTT. Its translation: CASRAASGVSPLHF.

This clone has just one count. V usage is TRBV28 and J usage is TRBJ1-2; 8 nucleotides align to TRBD1. The CDR3 loop spans 14 amino acids. CDR1 MDHEN and CDR2 SYDVKM come from the germline V gene. Trimming removed 4 bases from V and 8 bases from J; junction bases left unmatched: 9. Here the CDR3 reads CASSSGQGPEGYTF. The CDR3 nucleotides are TGTGCCAGCAGTTCAGGACAGGGCCCGGAAGGCTACACCTTC.

J is TRBJ2-2 and V is TRBV28; the D is unclear. V dropped 5 bases and J dropped 4 bases, with 11 bases sitting between them. The CDR3 totals 14 residues. In germline, CDR1 is MDHEN, CDR2 SYDVKM. The CDR3 protein is CASSSAYGTGELFF. The DNA of the CDR3 is TGTGCCAGCAGTAGCGCCTATGGCACCGGGGAGCTGTTTTTT.

The chain carries TRBV7-9 and TRBJ2-7; TRBD1 matches 11 bases. Germline V CDR1 and CDR2: SEHNR, FQNEAQ (reference sequence). Unmatched junction bases numbered 13, after V lost 5 bases and J lost 7 bases. This CDR3 spans 16 amino acids. The CDR3 is CASSAWTGGPRTEQYF. CDR3 nucleotides: TGTGCCAGCAGCGCATGGACAGGGGGCCCCCGAACGGAGCAGTACTTC.

The V gene is TRBV6-5, the J gene TRBJ1-6, with D possibly matching TRBD1 (6 bases). CDR1 MNHEY and CDR2 SVGAGI come from the germline V gene. This CDR3 spans 15 amino acids. V was trimmed by 5 bases and J by 5 bases, leaving 13 bases between them. For the CDR3, the DNA is TGTGCCAGCAGTCCTTATGACAGGAATAATTCACCCCTCCACTTT. Translating gives CASSPYDRNNSPLHF.

The rearrangement joins TRBV7-2 to TRBJ2-7, with a tentative D call TRBD1 (6 bases). This CDR3 comprises 14 residues. The germline V gene encodes CDR1 SGHTA and CDR2 FQGNSA. Trimming stripped 3 bases from V and 5 bases from J, with 14 bases between. The CDR3, as DNA: TGTGCCAGCAGCTTGAGGCAGGGGTCTGACGAGCAGTACTTC. This translates into CASSLRQGSDEQYF.

This clone was found once. The chain recombines TRBV4-1 with TRBJ1-2, with D unresolved. The CDR3 contains 15 residues. CDR1 is MGHRA, CDR2 YSYEKL, per germline. V was clipped by 0 bases and J by 5 bases, with 13 bases between them. CDR3 bases: TGCGCCAGCAGCCAAGAGCCCTTACGAACTTATGGCTACACCTTC. Translating gives CASSQEPLRTYGYTF.

The chain carries TRBV7-6 and TRBJ2-2, with TRBD2 matching over 8 bases. Losses at the gene ends were 1 base for V and 6 bases for J; bases not matched to a gene: 10. The CDR3 spans 17 residues. Germline-derived CDR1 and CDR2 are SGHVS and FNYEAQ. The DNA of the CDR3 is TGTGCCAGCAGCTTAGAGGGACCGGGGGGGATGGCCGGGGAGCTGTTTTTT. Translating gives CASSLEGPGGMAGELFF. Full variable domain (rest looked up from reference TRBV7-6 and TRBJ2-2): GAGVSQSPRYKVTKRGQDVALRCDPISGHVSLYWYRQALGQGPEFLTYFNYEAQQDKSGLPNDRFSAERPEGSISTLTIQRTEQRDSAMYRCASSLEGPGGMAGELFFGEGSRLTVL.

V and J are TRBV3-1 (or the pseudogene TRBV3-2) and TRBJ1-1, with D perhaps TRBD1 (5 bases). The CDR3 runs 14 residues. V was clipped by 0 bases and J by 4 bases, with 9 bases between them. Germline V gene lookup returns CDR1 LGHDT and CDR2 YNNKEL (reference sequence). This chain's CDR3 is CASSQDGGGTEAFF. The DNA for the CDR3 is TGTGCCAGCAGCCAAGATGGCGGGGGCACTGAAGCTTTCTTT.

The chain has TRBV7-8 and TRBJ2-5; the D gene is possibly TRBD2 (5 bases). This CDR3 region has 14 residues. Trimming removed 4 bases at V and 5 bases at J, with 14 bases between. The V gene's germline CDR1 is SGHVS and CDR2 FQNEAQ. CDR3 DNA sequence: TGTGCCAGCAGCTACCCTGGACGGAGGGAGACCCAGTACTTC. Translating it yields CASSYPGRRETQYF.

This rearrangement joins TRBV27 to TRBJ1-4; D gene unclear. Trimming took 4 bases from V and 4 from J, leaving 13 bases between them. The CDR3 consists of 15 residues. Germline CDR1 and CDR2: MNHEY and SMNVEV (reference sequence). This chain's CDR3 is CASSYNGGGNEKLFF. CDR3 nucleotides: TGTGCCAGCAGTTACAATGGTGGAGGTAATGAAAAACTGTTTTTT.